This is a list of T cell receptor beta chains from one sample in a study of T-cell reconstitution after alpha-beta-depleted transplantation in children. TCRdb re-called the PCR reads with MiXCR, one entry per CDR3 protein. The sample records 440,000 or so distinct CDR3 sequences, 43% being singletons. Sequenced material: PBMCs, taken before TCRalphabeta/CD19-depleted stem cell transplant. These receptors all come from a girl aged 2-15 years with aplastic anemia, due to receive a stem cell transplant. Both conserved end residues are part of each CDR3. D genes are given only for firm matches. Some rows have no size entry. The others give once, few or many, or a class for an expanded clone.

>TRBJ2-1|many|TRBV5-1|-
CASSLDDNNEQFF
TGCGCCAGCAGCTTGGATGACAACAATGAGCAGTTCTTC
>TRBJ2-7|-|TRBV7-9|-
CASSFPTYEQYF
TGTGCCAGCAGCTTCCCTACCTACGAGCAGTACTTC
>TRBJ2-1|-|TRBV12-3/TRBV12-4|TRBD2
CASSPYSGTKGNEQFF
TGTGCCAGCAGTCCATACTCCGGGACTAAGGGCAATGAGCAGTTCTTC
>TRBJ2-3|few|TRBV6-5|TRBD2
CASSYGGSRIDTQYF
TGTGCCAGCAGTTACGGCGGGAGCAGGATAGATACGCAGTATTTT
>TRBJ1-6|few|TRBV7-2|-
CASSPRPRRDSPLHF
TGTGCCAGCAGCCCTAGACCGCGCAGGGACTCACCCCTCCACTTT
>TRBJ2-6|many|TRBV12-3/TRBV12-4|-
CASRDTSGANVLTF
TGTGCCAGCAGGGACACCTCTGGGGCCAACGTCCTGACTTTC
>TRBJ1-3|once|TRBV4-1|-
CASSLRQNSGNTIYF
TGCGCCAGCAGCCTACGACAGAACTCTGGAAACACCATATATTTT
>TRBJ2-2|few|TRBV7-9|-
CASSPPSSNTGELFF
TGTGCCAGCAGCCCCCCCTCTTCGAACACCGGGGAGCTGTTTTTT
>TRBJ2-1|-|TRBV5-1|-
CASSLPPTNEQFF
TGCGCCAGCAGCCTACCCCCTACGAATGAGCAGTTCTTC
>TRBJ2-7|-|TRBV5-6|-
CASSFAGLEQYF
TGTGCCAGCAGCTTTGCCGGTCTGGAGCAGTACTTC
>TRBJ2-2|few|TRBV5-5|-
CASSLDTGGGELFF
TGTGCCAGCAGCTTGGACACGGGTGGCGGGGAGCTGTTTTTT
>TRBJ1-6|many|TRBV5-6|-
CASSLADQGHTTLHF
TGTGCCAGCAGCTTGGCGGATCAGGGTCACACCACCCTCCACTTT
>TRBJ1-1|many|TRBV25-1|-
CASSALGLGSTEAFF
TGTGCCAGCAGCGCGCTCGGCTTGGGGAGCACTGAAGCTTTCTTT
>TRBJ2-3|many|TRBV6-2/TRBV6-3|-
CASRLRSSERAPQKDTQYF
TGTGCCAGCCGACTGCGGAGTTCAGAAAGGGCACCCCAAAAGGATACGCAGTATTTT
>TRBJ2-7|once|TRBV6-2/TRBV6-3|-
CASSYQDSYEQYF
TGTGCCAGCAGTTATCAGGATTCCTACGAGCAGTACTTC
>TRBJ2-1|-|TRBV24-1|TRBD2
CATRASGGNEQFF
TGTGCCACCAGGGCTAGCGGGGGCAATGAGCAGTTCTTC
>TRBJ1-6|-|TRBV12-3/TRBV12-4|-
CASSPRGGSPLHF
TGTGCCAGCAGTCCGAGGGGCGGTTCACCCCTCCACTTT
>TRBJ2-2|many|TRBV6-5|-
CASRGAGRAGELFF
TGTGCCAGCCGGGGGGCAGGGCGCGCCGGGGAGCTGTTTTTT
>TRBJ2-2|many|TRBV9|TRBD2
CASSAQTLLASGELFF
TGTGCCAGCAGCGCCCAAACGTTACTAGCGTCCGGGGAGCTGTTTTTT
>TRBJ2-1|-|TRBV20-1|-
CSAIPDTGSYNEQFF
TGCAGTGCCATTCCGGACACCGGATCCTACAATGAGCAGTTCTTC
>TRBJ1-1|many|TRBV7-3|-
CASSLSNRETEAFF
TGTGCCAGCAGCTTAAGTAACAGGGAGACTGAAGCTTTCTTT
>TRBJ1-6|few|TRBV10-3|TRBD1
CAISESGQGNSPLHF
TGTGCCATCAGTGAGTCGGGACAGGGGAATTCACCCCTCCACTTT